This entry lists 6 T cell receptor beta chains sequenced from one sample in a study of blood T cell repertoires in COVID-19. Profiling relied on immunoSEQ multiplex PCR, and the TCRdb table lists in-frame clones only, not all of them. There are 200,000 to 250,000 clones in the sample; over 75% occur only once, and around 5.1% lies in the top ten. The material sequenced was peripheral blood. These receptors were obtained from a human donor in a cohort sampled during active COVID-19.

Comment on this clone: Other nucleotide sequences in the sample specify the same CDR3. The chain combines TRBV20-1 with TRBJ1-2; D is possibly TRBD1 (5 bases). The germline V gene encodes CDR1 DFQATT and CDR2 SNEGSKA (reference sequence). V was pared by 4 bases and J by 4 bases, with 7 bases between. The CDR3 consists of 11 residues. The CDR3 is CSATGGYGYTF. CDR3 DNA: TGCAGTGCTACCGGGGGCTATGGCTACACCTTC.

The chain couples TRBV4-3 to TRBJ1-6; D gene uncertain. Germline V gene lookup returns CDR1 LGHNA and CDR2 YSLEER. This CDR3 is 16 amino acids long. Between the trimmed V and J ends, which lost 1 base and 4 bases, there was a span of 11 bases. The CDR3 loop reads CASSQGPRSYNSPLHF. The DNA for the CDR3 is TGCGCCAGCAGCCAAGGCCCCAGGTCGTATAATTCACCCCTCCACTTT.

This clone was recorded once. The chain carries TRBV13 and TRBJ2-5; D is possibly TRBD1 (5 bases). Trimming removed 4 bases at V and 1 base at J, with 10 bases between. Germline V gene sequence: CDR1 PRHDT, CDR2 FYEKMQ (reference sequence). This CDR3 has 14 amino acids. CDR3 sequence (DNA): TGTGCCAGCAGCTCAAGCGACAGCCAAGAGACCCAGTACTTC. It translates to CASSSSDSQETQYF.

CDR3 DNA sequence: TGTGCCAGCAGCCCTGGGGGGGGGCCGAACATAGCCAAAAACATTCAGTACTTC. Protein product: CASSPGGGPNIAKNIQYF. The rearrangement uses TRBV5-4 and TRBJ2-4; tentatively, D is TRBD2 (7 bases). Trimming cost V 4 bases and J 0 bases, with 20 bases left between them. The CDR3 loop spans 18 amino acids. Germline CDR1 and CDR2: SGHNT and YYREEE (reference sequence).

This clone was counted many times. The CDR3 DNA reads as TGTGCCAGTAGTATGTTACTGTACCAAGAGACCCAGTACTTC. Protein product: CASSMLLYQETQYF. The chain combines TRBV19 with TRBJ2-5; no definite D call. The germline CDR1 and CDR2 sequences are LNHDA and SQIVND (reference sequence). Trimming left V 3 bases short and J 0 bases short, with 8 bases between. This CDR3 has 14 amino acids. Supplemented by reference TRBV19 and TRBJ2-5, the full variable domain reads DGGITQSPKYLFRKEGQNVTLSCEQNLNHDAMYWYRQDPGQGLRLIYYSQIVNDFQKGDIAEGYSVSREKKESFPLTVTSAQKNPTAFYLCASSMLLYQETQYFGPGTRLLVL.

The V gene is TRBV7-8, the J gene TRBJ2-7, with 12 bases lining up with TRBD2. The CDR3 has 18 amino acids. Germline V lookup: CDR1 SGHVS, CDR2 FQNEAQ. V trimming: 2 bases; J trimming: 5 bases; junction bases outside the gene matches: 13. CDR3: CASSLIPGLAGSRDEQYF. The CDR3 coding sequence is TGTGCCAGCAGCTTAATCCCGGGACTAGCGGGCTCCAGGGACGAGCAGTACTTC.